These T cell receptor beta chains were read from a single sample in a study of shared clonotypes between healthy human individuals. Sequencing was performed with immunoSEQ multiplex PCR; in TCRdb, only in-frame clones are kept and a portion is missing. Here the sample spans about 92,000 clones, 60% to 70% being singletons. Sequenced: memory CD8+ T cells sorted from blood. The receptors were sampled from a man aged 30-40 years in good health. Each CDR3 is given with its conserved first and last residue. A D gene is named only where the DNA matches it firmly. For some rows the clone size is stated as once, few or many, or as a class when expanded; others skip it.

v_gene: TRBV7-2
abundance: -
d_gene: -
j_gene: TRBJ2-2
CDR3aa: CASSLDARVTGELFF
CDR3nt: TGTGCCAGCAGCTTGGACGCCCGTGTCACCGGGGAGCTGTTTTTT

v_gene: TRBV6-6
abundance: -
d_gene: -
j_gene: TRBJ1-2
CDR3aa: CASSSTLNYGYTF
CDR3nt: TGTGCCAGCAGTTCCACTTTAAACTATGGCTACACCTTC

v_gene: TRBV7-6
abundance: -
d_gene: -
j_gene: TRBJ2-1
CDR3aa: CASSHERRTYNEQFF
CDR3nt: TGTGCCAGCAGCCACGAGCGGAGGACCTACAATGAGCAGTTCTTC

v_gene: TRBV5-4
abundance: few
d_gene: TRBD2
j_gene: TRBJ2-1
CDR3aa: CASSLGGAGTSGSFRQFF
CDR3nt: TGTGCCAGCAGCTTAGGAGGAGCCGGTACTAGCGGGAGTTTTAGGCAGTTCTTC

v_gene: TRBV7-6
abundance: -
d_gene: TRBD2
j_gene: TRBJ2-7
CDR3aa: CASSLEWAGGQGEQYF
CDR3nt: TGTGCCAGCAGCTTAGAATGGGCGGGAGGTCAGGGCGAGCAGTACTTC

v_gene: TRBV18
abundance: -
d_gene: -
j_gene: TRBJ2-3
CDR3aa: CASSPPLGGLDTQYF
CDR3nt: TGTGCCAGCTCACCACCGCTCGGGGGTTTGGATACGCAGTATTTT

v_gene: TRBV7-8
abundance: -
d_gene: TRBD2
j_gene: TRBJ2-2
CDR3aa: CASSSGLAGGVGRSGELFF
CDR3nt: TGTGCCAGCAGCTCGGGACTAGCGGGAGGGGTCGGCCGGTCCGGGGAGCTGTTTTTT

v_gene: TRBV10-2
abundance: once
d_gene: -
j_gene: TRBJ2-7
CDR3aa: CASIGDNYEQYF
CDR3nt: TGCGCCAGCATAGGGGACAACTACGAGCAGTACTTC

v_gene: TRBV11-2
abundance: -
d_gene: TRBD2
j_gene: TRBJ2-7
CDR3aa: CASSLVAGGHYEQYF
CDR3nt: TGTGCCAGCAGCTTAGTCGCGGGAGGGCACTACGAGCAGTACTTC

v_gene: TRBV15
abundance: -
d_gene: TRBD1
j_gene: TRBJ2-3
CDR3aa: CATSRGQVRTDTQYF
CDR3nt: TGTGCCACCAGCAGGGGACAGGTTCGCACAGATACGCAGTATTTT

v_gene: TRBV29-1
abundance: -
d_gene: -
j_gene: TRBJ2-2
CDR3aa: CSVSTVSGELFF
CDR3nt: TGCAGCGTGTCCACAGTGTCCGGGGAGCTGTTTTTT

v_gene: TRBV4-3
abundance: -
d_gene: -
j_gene: TRBJ2-3
CDR3aa: CASSQDPGGTDTQYF
CDR3nt: TGCGCCAGCAGCCAAGATCCGGGCGGCACAGATACGCAGTATTTT

v_gene: TRBV7-8
abundance: few
d_gene: TRBD1
j_gene: TRBJ2-5
CDR3aa: CASYKTRDRQETQYF
CDR3nt: TGTGCCAGCTACAAGACCCGGGACAGACAAGAGACCCAGTACTTC

v_gene: TRBV27
abundance: -
d_gene: -
j_gene: TRBJ1-2
CDR3aa: CASSYRLAYGYTF
CDR3nt: TGTGCCAGCAGTTATCGACTCGCGTATGGCTACACCTTC

v_gene: TRBV6-4
abundance: few
d_gene: TRBD1
j_gene: TRBJ2-1
CDR3aa: CASSDSGGAYNEQFF
CDR3nt: TGTGCCAGCAGTGACTCAGGGGGCGCCTACAATGAGCAGTTCTTC

v_gene: TRBV7-2
abundance: -
d_gene: -
j_gene: TRBJ2-7
CDR3aa: CASSLVGGDRYEQYF
CDR3nt: TGTGCCAGCAGCTTAGTTGGCGGAGACCGCTACGAGCAGTACTTC